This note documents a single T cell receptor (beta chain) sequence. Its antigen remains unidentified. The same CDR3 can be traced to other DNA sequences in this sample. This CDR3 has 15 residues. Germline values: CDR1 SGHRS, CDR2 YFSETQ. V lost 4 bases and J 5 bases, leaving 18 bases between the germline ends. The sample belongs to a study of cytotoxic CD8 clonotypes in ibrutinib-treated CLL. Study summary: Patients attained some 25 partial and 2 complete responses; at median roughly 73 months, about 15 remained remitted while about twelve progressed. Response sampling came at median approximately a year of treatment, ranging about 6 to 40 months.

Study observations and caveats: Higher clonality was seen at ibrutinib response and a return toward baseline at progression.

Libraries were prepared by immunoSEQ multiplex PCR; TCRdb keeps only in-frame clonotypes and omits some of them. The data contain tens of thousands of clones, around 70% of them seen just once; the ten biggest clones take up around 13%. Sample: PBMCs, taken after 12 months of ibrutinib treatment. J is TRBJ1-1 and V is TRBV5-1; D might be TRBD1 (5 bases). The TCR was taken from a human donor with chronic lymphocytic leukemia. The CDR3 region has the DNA TGCGCCAGCAGCCTGGGACGGGTAAGTGGGACTGAAGCTTTCTTT. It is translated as CASSLGRVSGTEAFF.